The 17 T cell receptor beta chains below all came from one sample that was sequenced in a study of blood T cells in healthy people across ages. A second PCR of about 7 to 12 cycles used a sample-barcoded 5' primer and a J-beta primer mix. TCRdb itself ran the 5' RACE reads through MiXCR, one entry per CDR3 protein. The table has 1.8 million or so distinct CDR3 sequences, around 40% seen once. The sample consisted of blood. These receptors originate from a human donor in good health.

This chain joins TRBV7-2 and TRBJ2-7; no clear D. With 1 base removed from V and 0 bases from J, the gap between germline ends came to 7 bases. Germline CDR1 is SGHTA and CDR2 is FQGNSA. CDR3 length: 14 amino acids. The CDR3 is CASSLVYSSYEQYF. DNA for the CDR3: TGTGCCAGCAGCTTAGTTTACAGCTCCTACGAGCAGTACTTC.

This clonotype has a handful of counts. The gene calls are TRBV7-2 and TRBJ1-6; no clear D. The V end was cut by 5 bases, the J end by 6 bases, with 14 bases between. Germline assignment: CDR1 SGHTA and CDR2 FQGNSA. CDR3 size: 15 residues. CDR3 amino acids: CASSPRLSANSPLHF. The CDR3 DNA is TGTGCCAGCAGCCCCCGACTGTCTGCTAATTCACCCCTCCACTTT.

This chain's CDR3 is CASSQGLGVTEAFF. CDR3 sequence (DNA): TGTGCCAGCAGCCAAGGGTTAGGGGTCACTGAAGCTTTCTTT. The genes are TRBV14 and TRBJ1-1; D is possibly TRBD1 (5 bases). V was cut by 1 base and J by 4 bases, with 10 bases left in between. There are 14 residues in the CDR3. Per germline, CDR1 SGHDN and CDR2 FVKESK.

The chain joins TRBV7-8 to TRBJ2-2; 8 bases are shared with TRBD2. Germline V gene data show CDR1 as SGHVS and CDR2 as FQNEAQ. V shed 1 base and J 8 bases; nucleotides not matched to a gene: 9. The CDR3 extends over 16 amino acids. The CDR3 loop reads CASSLGSSGGRGELFF. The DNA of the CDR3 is TGTGCCAGCAGCTTAGGGTCCAGCGGGGGTCGGGGGGAGCTGTTTTTT.

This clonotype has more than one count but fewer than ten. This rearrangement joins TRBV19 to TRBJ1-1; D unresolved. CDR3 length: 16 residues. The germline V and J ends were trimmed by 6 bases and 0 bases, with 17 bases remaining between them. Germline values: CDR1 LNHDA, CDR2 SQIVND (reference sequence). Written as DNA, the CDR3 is TGTGCCAGTAGGGTTTACCCGAATTTGATGAACACTGAAGCTTTCTTT. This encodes CASRVYPNLMNTEAFF.

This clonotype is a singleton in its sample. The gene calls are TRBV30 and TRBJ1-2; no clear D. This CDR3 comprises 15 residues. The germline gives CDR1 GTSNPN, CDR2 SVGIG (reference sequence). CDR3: CASPAGSHVNYGYTF. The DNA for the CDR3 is TGTGCGTCTCCGGCAGGCTCCCACGTAAACTATGGCTACACCTTC.

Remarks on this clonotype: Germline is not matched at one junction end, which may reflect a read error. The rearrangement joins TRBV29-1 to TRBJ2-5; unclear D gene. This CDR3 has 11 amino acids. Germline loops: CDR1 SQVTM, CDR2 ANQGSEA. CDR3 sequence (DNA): TGCAGCGTTGAACCCGAAGAGACCCCGTACTTC. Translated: CSVEPEETPYF.

In DNA form, the CDR3 reads TGCAGTGCTAGAGAGTCCAATAGCAATCAGCCCCAGCATTTT. Its translation: CSARESNSNQPQHF. The chain links TRBV20-1 to TRBJ1-5, with D unclear. This CDR3 region has 14 residues. Trimming shortened V by 0 bases and J by 0 bases, and 6 bases separated the two germline ends. CDR1 DFQATT and CDR2 SNEGSKA come from the germline V gene (reference sequence).

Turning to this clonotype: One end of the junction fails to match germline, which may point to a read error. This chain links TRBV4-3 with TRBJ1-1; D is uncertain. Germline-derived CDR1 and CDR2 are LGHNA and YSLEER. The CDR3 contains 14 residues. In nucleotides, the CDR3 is TGCGCCAGCAGCCAAGAGTGGGGTACCACTGAGGCTTTCTTT. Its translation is CASSQEWGTTEAFF.

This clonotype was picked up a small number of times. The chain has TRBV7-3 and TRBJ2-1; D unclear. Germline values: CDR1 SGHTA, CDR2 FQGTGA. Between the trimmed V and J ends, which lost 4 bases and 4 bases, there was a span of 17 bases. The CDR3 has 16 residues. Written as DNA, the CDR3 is TGTGCCAGCAGCTACCTGGGTGGGTCTGGGTACAATGAGCAGTTCTTC. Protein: CASSYLGGSGYNEQFF.

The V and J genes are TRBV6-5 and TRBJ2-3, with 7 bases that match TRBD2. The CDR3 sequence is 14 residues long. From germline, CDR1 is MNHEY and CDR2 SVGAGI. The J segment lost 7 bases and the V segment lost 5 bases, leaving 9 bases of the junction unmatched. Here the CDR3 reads CASSGTTSDHTQYF. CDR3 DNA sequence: TGTGCCAGCAGTGGTACTACTAGCGACCATACGCAGTATTTT.

CDR3 amino acids: CASSLVLRIAAFF. The CDR3 nucleotides are TGTGCCAGCAGCTTAGTATTACGAATCGCAGCTTTCTTT. The chain uses TRBV7-2 and TRBJ1-1; D is uncertain. V lost 1 base, J lost 10 bases, and 13 bases lay in between. There are 13 residues in the CDR3. Germline CDR1 reads SGHTA; CDR2 reads FQGNSA. Looking up the rest from reference TRBV7-2 and TRBJ1-1 gives the full variable domain: GAGVSQSPSNKVTEKGKDVELRCDPISGHTALYWYRQSLGQGLEFLIYFQGNSAPDKSGLPSDRFSAERTGGSVSTLTIQRTQQEDSAVYLCASSLVLRIAAFFGQGTRLTVV.

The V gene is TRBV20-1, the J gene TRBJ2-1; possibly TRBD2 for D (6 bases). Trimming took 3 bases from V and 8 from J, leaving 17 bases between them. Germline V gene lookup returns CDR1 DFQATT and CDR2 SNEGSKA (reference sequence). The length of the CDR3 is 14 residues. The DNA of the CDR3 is TGCAGTGCTAGCATGTCTAGCGATTTCTATGAGCAGTTCTTC. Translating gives CSASMSSDFYEQFF.

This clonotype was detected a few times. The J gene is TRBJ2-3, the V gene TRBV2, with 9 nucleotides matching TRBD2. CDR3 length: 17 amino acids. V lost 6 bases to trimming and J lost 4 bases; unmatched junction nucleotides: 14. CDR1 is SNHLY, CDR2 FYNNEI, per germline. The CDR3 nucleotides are TGTGCCAGCAGAGCCCCCCCCGCGGGGGGGCCATCAGATACGCAGTATTTT. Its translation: CASRAPPAGGPSDTQYF. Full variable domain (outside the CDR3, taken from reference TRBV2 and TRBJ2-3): EPEVTQTPSHQVTQMGQEVILRCVPISNHLYFYWYRQILGQKVEFLVSFYNNEISEKSEIFDDQFSVERPDGSNFTLKIRSTKLEDSAMYFCASRAPPAGGPSDTQYFGPGTRLTVL.

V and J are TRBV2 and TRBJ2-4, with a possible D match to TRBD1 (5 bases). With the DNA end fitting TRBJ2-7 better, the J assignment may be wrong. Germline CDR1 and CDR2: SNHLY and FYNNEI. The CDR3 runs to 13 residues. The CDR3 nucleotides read TGTGCCAGCAGTGAAGGAAGACAGTACGAGCAGTACTTC. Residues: CASSEGRQYEQYF.

The CDR3 here is CSARVLGQGGTNYGYTF. The CDR3 nucleotides read TGCAGTGCTAGAGTCTTAGGACAGGGTGGGACTAACTATGGCTACACCTTC. This chain links TRBV20-1 with TRBJ1-2, with 8 bases lining up with TRBD1. This CDR3 comprises 17 residues. V was clipped by 1 base and J by 0 bases; unmatched bases: 10. CDR1 and CDR2 from the germline V gene are DFQATT and SNEGSKA (reference sequence).

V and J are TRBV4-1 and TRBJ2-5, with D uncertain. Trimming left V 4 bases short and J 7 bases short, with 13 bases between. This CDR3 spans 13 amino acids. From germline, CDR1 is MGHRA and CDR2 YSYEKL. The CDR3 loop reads CASSLPGRGTQYF. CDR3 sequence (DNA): TGCGCCAGCAGCCTCCCCGGACGCGGGACCCAGTACTTC.